These 26 T cell receptor beta chains originate from one sample sequenced in a study of T cell changes during pregnancy in multiple sclerosis. Here immunoSEQ multiplex PCR was the method, and the copy in TCRdb shows in-frame clones only, minus some. This table holds around 50,000 clones, 85% to 90% found once. The sequencing used CD8+ T cells from peripheral blood mononuclear cells, collected in the second trimester of pregnancy. These receptors originate from a female donor with multiple sclerosis, enrolled in a pregnancy study.

The rearrangement uses TRBV13 and TRBJ2-1, with D uncertain. Looked up from germline, CDR1 is PRHDT and CDR2 is FYEKMQ (reference sequence). CDR3 length: 13 amino acids. Trimming pared 6 bases from V and 8 bases from J, leaving 14 bases between. The CDR3 coding sequence is TGTGCCAGCAGTCAACCACAGACCCATGAGCAGTTCTTC. Translating it yields CASSQPQTHEQFF.

The chain has TRBV7-2 and TRBJ2-5; 10 positions match TRBD2. The V segment lost 5 bases and the J segment 5 bases; nucleotides outside the gene matches: 17. Looked up from germline, CDR1 is SGHTA and CDR2 is FQGNSA. The CDR3 length is 18 residues. The CDR3 is CASSATGVPSGGGETQYF. The CDR3 region has the DNA TGTGCCAGCAGCGCAACAGGGGTCCCTAGCGGGGGTGGGGAGACCCAGTACTTC.

The chain is built from TRBV5-1 and TRBJ1-5; D uncertain. The CDR3 covers 16 residues. Germline CDR1 SGHRS, CDR2 YFSETQ. The V end lost 4 bases, the J end lost 2 bases, and 16 bases lay between the germline ends. For the CDR3, the DNA is TGCGCCAGCAGCGCGGTGCCCGGGGTCGGCAATCAGCCCCAGCATTTT. It encodes CASSAVPGVGNQPQHF.

V gene TRBV6-6 combines with J gene TRBJ1-2, with 8 bases that match TRBD1. This CDR3 has 14 amino acids. The germline CDR1 and CDR2 sequences are MNHNY and SVGAGI (reference sequence). J gave up 7 bases and V 7 bases, and 11 bases lay outside the gene matches. DNA of the CDR3: TGTGCCAGCACCGACTCAGGGGGCGTTGCTGGCTACACCTTC. Translated: CASTDSGGVAGYTF.

This CDR3 is CASSQVSVMNTEAFF. The CDR3 DNA follows: TGTGCCAGCAGCCAAGTGTCCGTAATGAACACTGAAGCTTTCTTT. V is TRBV14 and J is TRBJ1-1; D not resolved. CDR1 is SGHDN, CDR2 FVKESK, per germline. V shed 1 base and J shed 0 bases, with 9 bases lying between them. The CDR3 has 15 amino acids.

This clone was counted once. The rearrangement links TRBV5-1 to TRBJ2-3; 9 bases fit TRBD1. Germline lookup yields CDR1 SGHRS and CDR2 YFSETQ. This CDR3 comprises 15 residues. V shed 2 bases and J 6 bases; nucleotides not matched to a gene: 7. CDR3 bases: TGCGCCAGCAGCTTTACAGGACAGGGGTGGGATACGCAGTATTTT. This translates into CASSFTGQGWDTQYF.

V is TRBV19 and J is TRBJ2-1; no clear D. Trimming pared 8 bases from V and 5 bases from J, leaving 10 bases between. From germline, CDR1 is LNHDA and CDR2 SQIVND (reference sequence). CDR3 size: 12 residues. CDR3 sequence reads: CASGPPHNEQFF. DNA of the CDR3: TGTGCCAGTGGGCCTCCCCACAATGAGCAGTTCTTC.

The chain recombines TRBV7-9 with TRBJ2-5; the D is unclear. This CDR3 has 12 amino acids. V was clipped by 3 bases and J by 2 bases, with 4 bases between them. Germline V gene lookup returns CDR1 SEHNR and CDR2 FQNEAQ (reference sequence). DNA of the CDR3: TGTGCCAGCAGCTTCGAGCAAGAGACCCAGTACTTC. Encoded protein: CASSFEQETQYF.

The chain employs TRBV10-2 and TRBJ2-7; D is ambiguous. Germline V gene data show CDR1 as WSHSY and CDR2 as SAAADI. Trimming stripped 4 bases from V and 3 bases from J, with 4 bases between. CDR3 length equals 11 residues. The CDR3 DNA sequence: TGCGCCAGCAGTGTCGGCTACGAGCAGTACTTC. Protein product: CASSVGYEQYF.

The J gene is TRBJ2-5, the V gene TRBV19; 7 bases map to TRBD2. J lost 7 bases, V lost 0 bases, and 8 bases had no gene match. The CDR3 length is 15 residues. Germline lookup yields CDR1 LNHDA and CDR2 SQIVND (reference sequence). Here the CDR3 reads CASSIDPASGRTQYF. In DNA form, the CDR3 reads TGTGCCAGTAGTATAGATCCGGCTAGCGGTAGGACCCAGTACTTC.

The chain joins TRBV15 to TRBJ1-5; D gene ambiguous. V was shortened by 3 bases and J by 9 bases, with 9 bases between the two germline ends. Germline V gene data show CDR1 as LNHNV and CDR2 as YYDKDF (reference sequence). This CDR3 has 12 amino acids. Here the CDR3 DNA reads TGTGCCACCAGCAGTCCCAGCGGGCCCCAGCATTTT. As protein: CATSSPSGPQHF.

The chain couples TRBV7-8 to TRBJ2-7; D perhaps matches TRBD2 (5 bases). CDR1 is SGHVS, CDR2 FQNEAQ, per germline. Trimming pared 0 bases from V and 1 base from J, leaving 7 bases between. This CDR3 contains 14 residues. The CDR3: CASSLAGESYEQYF. The CDR3 DNA follows: TGTGCCAGCAGCTTAGCGGGAGAATCCTACGAGCAGTACTTC. Variable domain in full (rest from reference TRBV7-8 and TRBJ2-7): GAGVSQSPRYKVAKRGQDVALRCDPISGHVSLFWYQQALGQGPEFLTYFQNEAQLDKSGLPSDRFFAERPEGSVSTLKIQRTQQEDSAVYLCASSLAGESYEQYFGPGTRLTVT.

The chain joins TRBV7-6 to TRBJ2-1; 9 positions match TRBD2. Germline CDR1 and CDR2: SGHVS and FNYEAQ. The junction had 5 bases not matched to a gene; V was cut back by 1 base and J by 4 bases. CDR3 length equals 16 residues. This chain's CDR3 is CASSLGREGNYNEQFF. The CDR3, as DNA: TGTGCCAGCAGCTTAGGGCGGGAGGGTAATTACAATGAGCAGTTCTTC.

The gene calls are TRBV4-1 and TRBJ1-1; possibly TRBD1 for D (6 bases). V gave up 1 base and J gave up 3 bases, with 12 bases separating them. CDR1 MGHRA and CDR2 YSYEKL come from the germline V gene. The CDR3 is made up of 15 amino acids. The CDR3 sequence: CASSQGEGGYTEAFF. The CDR3, as DNA: TGCGCCAGCAGCCAAGGAGAGGGGGGGTACACTGAAGCTTTCTTT.

In its sample, this clone was seen many times. This chain connects TRBV19 to TRBJ1-5; 7 nucleotides line up with TRBD1. The CDR3 covers 16 residues. Germline CDR1 reads LNHDA; CDR2 reads SQIVND (reference sequence). With 1 base clipped from V and 6 bases from J, the junction kept 9 bases outside the gene matches. CDR3 sequence reads: CASSIGDRVETQPQHF. The CDR3 nucleotides read TGTGCCAGTAGTATAGGAGACAGGGTCGAAACTCAGCCCCAGCATTTT.

This chain uses TRBV6-5 with TRBJ2-2, with TRBD1 identical over 8 bases. CDR3 size: 16 residues. The V and J ends lost 0 bases and 5 bases, in that order; junction bases with no gene match: 5. Germline V gives CDR1 MNHEY, CDR2 SVGAGI. CDR3 residues: CASSYSAGQVTGELFF. In nucleotides, the CDR3 is TGTGCCAGCAGTTACTCGGCGGGACAGGTGACCGGGGAGCTGTTTTTT.

This clone was seen more than once but under ten times. This sequence joins TRBV7-9 and TRBJ1-5; D call uncertain. The CDR3 loop spans 15 amino acids. Looked up from germline, CDR1 is SEHNR and CDR2 is FQNEAQ (reference sequence). V gave up 4 bases and J gave up 5 bases, with 15 bases separating them. Here the CDR3 DNA reads TGTGCCAGCAGCTCGATAGGCCCGGGTGATCAGCCCCAGCATTTT. This codes for CASSSIGPGDQPQHF.

The V and J genes are TRBV29-1 and TRBJ2-7; D gene uncertain. The CDR3 loop spans 12 amino acids. V was pared by 1 base and J by 3 bases, with 7 bases between. The germline CDR1 and CDR2 sequences are SQVTM and ANQGSEA. The CDR3 sequence: CSVEGNGYEQYF. The CDR3, as DNA: TGCAGCGTTGAAGGTAACGGCTACGAGCAGTACTTC.

The chain couples TRBV6-6 to TRBJ2-2; D is possibly TRBD2 (5 bases). Per germline, CDR1 MNHNY and CDR2 SVGAGI (reference sequence). The CDR3 sequence is 14 residues long. V was shortened by 2 bases and J by 4 bases, with 8 bases between the two germline ends. CDR3 sequence (DNA): TGTGCCAGCAGTTACGTCGAGGGCACCGGGGAGCTGTTTTTT. It encodes CASSYVEGTGELFF.

The chain has TRBV6-5 and TRBJ2-5; D is uncertain. Trimming left V 6 bases short and J 9 bases short, with 11 bases between. CDR1 MNHEY and CDR2 SVGAGI come from the germline V gene. The CDR3 sequence is 11 residues long. CDR3 protein: CASSKTGAQYF. The CDR3 region has the DNA TGTGCCAGCAGCAAGACTGGAGCCCAGTACTTC.

The chain recombines TRBV27 with TRBJ2-1; tentative D call: TRBD2 (6 bases). The CDR3 is 15 amino acids. Germline CDR1 MNHEY, CDR2 SMNVEV (reference sequence). Trimming took 10 bases from V and 4 from J, leaving 20 bases between them. CDR3 DNA sequence: TGTGCCACCAGCATGCGGGACTTCACGTACAATGAGCAGTTCTTC. Encoded protein: CATSMRDFTYNEQFF.

This sequence joins TRBV6-5 and TRBJ1-2, with 8 bases fitting TRBD1. The CDR3 consists of 15 residues. After removal of 5 bases from V and 4 bases from J, the junction contained 9 bases not matched to a gene. CDR1 MNHEY and CDR2 SVGAGI come from the germline V gene. The DNA for the CDR3 is TGTGCCAGCAGTCCTGAACGGACAGGGAGCTATGGCTACACCTTC. Translated: CASSPERTGSYGYTF.

CDR3 residues: CASSFSGGYMEQFF. CDR3 DNA sequence: TGTGCCAGCAGTTTTAGCGGGGGGTACATGGAGCAGTTCTTC. The chain combines TRBV27 with TRBJ2-1; the match to TRBD2 covers 10 bases. The CDR3 extends over 14 amino acids. Trimming cost V 3 bases and J 10 bases; bases outside gene matches: 6. Looked up from germline, CDR1 is MNHEY and CDR2 is SMNVEV (reference sequence).

This clone was seen just once. The V and J genes are TRBV7-9 and TRBJ2-3; 15 bases align to TRBD2. V gave up 3 bases and J gave up 2 bases; unmatched junction bases: 9. The germline gives CDR1 SEHNR, CDR2 FQNEAQ (reference sequence). CDR3 length: 19 amino acids. The CDR3 nucleotides read TGTGCCAGCAGCTTTAGAGGACTAGCGGGGGGGTTGAACACAGATACGCAGTATTTT. Its translation: CASSFRGLAGGLNTDTQYF. The variable domain in full, with the rest retrieved from reference TRBV7-9 and TRBJ2-3, is DTGVSQNPRHKITKRGQNVTFRCDPISEHNRLYWYRQTLGQGPEFLTYFQNEAQLEKSRLLSDRFSAERPKGSFSTLEIQRTEQGDSAMYLCASSFRGLAGGLNTDTQYFGPGTRLTVL.

This clone was seen just once. The gene calls are TRBV5-1 and TRBJ2-1; a weak D match, TRBD2 (6 bases). The CDR3 covers 12 residues. CDR1 SGHRS and CDR2 YFSETQ come from the germline V gene. Trimming cost V 0 bases and J 9 bases, with 7 bases left between them. The CDR3 DNA follows: TGCGCCAGCAGCTTGGTGGGAGGTGAGCAGTTCTTC. It codes for CASSLVGGEQFF. Based on the CDR3 plus reference TRBV5-1 and TRBJ2-1, the full variable domain is KAGVTQTPRYLIKTRGQQVTLSCSPISGHRSVSWYQQTPGQGLQFLFEYFSETQRNKGNFPGRFSGRQFSNSRSEMNVSTLELGDSALYLCASSLVGGEQFFGPGTRLTVL.

The rearrangement uses TRBV27 and TRBJ2-7, with D possibly TRBD2 on 6 matching bases. Trimming left V 5 bases short and J 0 bases short, with 11 bases between. Germline V gives CDR1 MNHEY, CDR2 SMNVEV (reference sequence). The CDR3 totals 14 residues. The CDR3 sequence is CASSPGTSSYEQYF. As DNA, the CDR3 is TGTGCCAGCAGTCCCGGGACTTCCTCCTACGAGCAGTACTTC.